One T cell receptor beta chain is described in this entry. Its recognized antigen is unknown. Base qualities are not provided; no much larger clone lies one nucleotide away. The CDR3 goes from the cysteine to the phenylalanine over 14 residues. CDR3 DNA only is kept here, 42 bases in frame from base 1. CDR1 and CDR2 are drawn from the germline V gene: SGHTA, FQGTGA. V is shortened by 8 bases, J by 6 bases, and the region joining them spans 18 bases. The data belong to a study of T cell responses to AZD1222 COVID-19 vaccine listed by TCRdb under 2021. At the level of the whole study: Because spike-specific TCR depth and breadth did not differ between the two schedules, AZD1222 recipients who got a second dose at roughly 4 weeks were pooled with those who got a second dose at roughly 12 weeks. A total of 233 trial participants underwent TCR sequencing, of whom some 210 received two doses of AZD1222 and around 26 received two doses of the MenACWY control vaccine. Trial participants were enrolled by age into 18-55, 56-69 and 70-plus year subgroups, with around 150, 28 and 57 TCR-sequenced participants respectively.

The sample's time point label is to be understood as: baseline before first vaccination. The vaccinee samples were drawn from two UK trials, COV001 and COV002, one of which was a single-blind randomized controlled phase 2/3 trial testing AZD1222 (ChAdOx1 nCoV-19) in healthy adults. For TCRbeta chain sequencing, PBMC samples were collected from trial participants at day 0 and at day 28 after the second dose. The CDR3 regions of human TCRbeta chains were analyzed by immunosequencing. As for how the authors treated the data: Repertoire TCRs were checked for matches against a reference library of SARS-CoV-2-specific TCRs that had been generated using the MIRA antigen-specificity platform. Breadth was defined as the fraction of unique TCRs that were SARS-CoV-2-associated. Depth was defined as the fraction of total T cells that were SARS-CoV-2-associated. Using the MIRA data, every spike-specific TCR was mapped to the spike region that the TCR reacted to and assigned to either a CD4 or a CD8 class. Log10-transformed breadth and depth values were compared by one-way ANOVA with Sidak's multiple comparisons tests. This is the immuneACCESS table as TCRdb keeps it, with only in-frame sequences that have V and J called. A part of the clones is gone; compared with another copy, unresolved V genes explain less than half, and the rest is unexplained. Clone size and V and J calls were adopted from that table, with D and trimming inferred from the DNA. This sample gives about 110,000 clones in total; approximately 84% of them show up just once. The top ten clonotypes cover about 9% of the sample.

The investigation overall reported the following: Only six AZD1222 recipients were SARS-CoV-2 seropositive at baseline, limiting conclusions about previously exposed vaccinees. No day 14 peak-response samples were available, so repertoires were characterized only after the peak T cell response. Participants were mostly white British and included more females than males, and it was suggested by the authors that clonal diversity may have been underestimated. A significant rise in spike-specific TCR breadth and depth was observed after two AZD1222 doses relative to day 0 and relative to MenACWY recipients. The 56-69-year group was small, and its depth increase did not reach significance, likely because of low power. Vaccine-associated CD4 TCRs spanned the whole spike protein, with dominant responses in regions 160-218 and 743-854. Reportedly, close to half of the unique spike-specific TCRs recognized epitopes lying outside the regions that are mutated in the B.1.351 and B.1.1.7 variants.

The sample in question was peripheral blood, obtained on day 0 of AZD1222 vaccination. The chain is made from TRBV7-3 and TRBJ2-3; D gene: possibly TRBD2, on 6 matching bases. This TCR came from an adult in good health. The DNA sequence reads TGTGCCAGCGCCCCAAATGGGGAGGTCGATACGCAGTATTTT. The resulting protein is CASAPNGEVDTQYF.